This T cell receptor (beta chain) was observed in a study of identical twins. The study, taken as a whole, reports: Carriage of fewer insertions was seen in abundant cord blood beta clonotypes, whereas memory repertoires showed none. The same donors were not followed; conclusions instead depended on cross-sectional statistical analysis. Beta out-of-frame sequences showed weaker excess twin sharing.

Germline V lookup: CDR1 SEHNR, CDR2 FQNEAQ (reference sequence). This CDR3 has 13 amino acids. Trimming cost V 8 bases and J 6 bases; bases outside gene matches: 9. Template switching created a universal primer site, and the cDNA included unique molecular identifiers. TCRdb re-derived calls from the 5' RACE reads in MiXCR, one entry per CDR3 protein. The sample records fewer than 250,000 distinct CDR3 sequences, 6% to 8.5% being singletons. This clonotype turned up a few times. Antigen specificity is unknown. This sample also appeared in a second study, on yellow fever vaccine responses in identical twins.

The receptor was isolated from a woman under 30 in good health. Sequences were obtained from CD8+ T cells sorted from blood. This chain connects TRBV7-9 to TRBJ2-7, with TRBD1 matching 8 bases. CDR3: CASQGLGQVEQYF. The CDR3 coding sequence is TGTGCCAGCCAAGGTTTGGGACAGGTCGAGCAGTACTTC.